The 5 T cell receptor beta chains below were found in one sample sequenced in a study of siplizumab effects on memory and regulatory T cells. Clones were read by immunoSEQ multiplex PCR, and TCRdb kept only the in-frame ones, dropping some. The table has about 100,000 clones, 94% seen once. Sequencing was done on a sample of non-Treg CD4+ T cells sorted from blood. These receptors all come from a human donor in good health.

The chain couples TRBV7-2 to TRBJ2-6; possibly TRBD2 for D (5 bases). This CDR3 has 16 amino acids. V shed 2 bases and J shed 0 bases, with 8 bases lying between them. Germline V CDR1 and CDR2: SGHTA, FQGNSA. CDR3 protein: CASSLSGGSGANVLTF. The DNA of the CDR3 is TGTGCCAGCAGCTTATCAGGAGGCTCTGGGGCCAACGTCCTGACTTTC.

The chain carries TRBV19 and TRBJ2-1; D unresolved. V was clipped by 1 base and J by 4 bases, with 8 bases between them. The V gene's germline CDR1 is LNHDA and CDR2 SQIVND (reference sequence). This CDR3 region has 14 residues. CDR3 region: CASSIGGVYNEQFF. The CDR3 nucleotides are TGTGCCAGTAGTATAGGTGGGGTGTACAATGAGCAGTTCTTC.

The V and J genes are TRBV7-2 and TRBJ1-5; D ambiguous. The CDR3 contains 14 residues. V lost 1 base, J lost 3 bases, and 7 bases lay in between. Germline CDR1 SGHTA, CDR2 FQGNSA. CDR3 sequence reads: CASSLELNNQPQHF. The CDR3 region has the DNA TGTGCCAGCAGCTTAGAATTGAACAATCAGCCCCAGCATTTT. Variable domain in full (rest from reference TRBV7-2 and TRBJ1-5): GAGVSQSPSNKVTEKGKDVELRCDPISGHTALYWYRQSLGQGLEFLIYFQGNSAPDKSGLPSDRFSAERTGGSVSTLTIQRTQQEDSAVYLCASSLELNNQPQHFGDGTRLSIL.

This chain links TRBV5-5 with TRBJ1-1, with D possibly TRBD1 on 5 matching bases. Trimming removed 4 bases from V and 7 bases from J, with 17 bases in between. Germline CDR1 is SGHKS and CDR2 is YYEKEE (reference sequence). The CDR3 runs to 14 residues. CDR3 sequence: CASSQILVGGEAFF. The CDR3, as DNA: TGTGCCAGCAGCCAAATCTTGGTGGGGGGTGAAGCTTTCTTT.

The chain uses TRBV4-2 and TRBJ2-3; TRBD2 agrees at 14 bases. Per the germline V gene, CDR1 is LGHNA and CDR2 is YNFKEQ. The CDR3 length is 20 residues. V shed 0 bases, J shed 4 bases, and the junction held 12 bases outside the gene matches. The CDR3: CASSQEQGLAGVIISDTQYF. CDR3 in DNA: TGTGCCAGCAGCCAAGAACAGGGACTAGCGGGAGTCATTATTTCAGATACGCAGTATTTT.